This entry concerns a single T cell receptor (beta chain). CD8+ and CD4+ T cells were negatively isolated; TEMRA cells were FACS-enriched. It was with random hexamers that 0.5 to 1 ug RNA was reverse transcribed. TCRdb analysed the immunoSEQ multiplex PCR reads with MiXCR anew, one entry per CDR3 protein. Among approximately 110,000 distinct CDR3 sequences, just under 95% were seen once, and the ten largest hold around 0.078%. The sample is drawn from a study of CD8 T cells in Susac syndrome. Per the germline V gene, CDR1 is SNHLY and CDR2 is FYNNEI. Trimming took off 4 bases at V and 7 bases at J, with 19 bases between the two ends. This CDR3 region has 15 residues.

The source of this sequence is a human donor in good health. Material for sequencing was CD4+ T cells from PBMCs. The genes are TRBV2 and TRBJ1-2, with D uncertain. In DNA, the CDR3 is TGTGCCAGCAGTGTTAACAATCAAGCTACCGGTGGCTACACCTTC. Translation gives CASSVNNQATGGYTF.